This paragraph covers one TCR beta chain sequence. The antigen is unknown. These data are taken from a study of T cell repertoires in cytomegalovirus infection. Findings and caveats of the study: HLA-C-restricted CMV clonotypes gave the most frequent clonotype in two of eight donors.

TCRdb reprocessed the reads via MiXCR and lists one record per CDR3 protein. The sample contains 150,000 to 200,000 distinct CDR3 sequences, 15% to 20% of which appear only once. This CDR3 has 16 residues. Trimming cost V 0 bases and J 3 bases; bases outside gene matches: 0. The germline CDR1 and CDR2 sequences are MNHNY and SVGAGI (reference sequence). The J gene is TRBJ1-6, the V gene TRBV6-6; 9 nucleotides align to TRBD1. The receptor was derived from a human donor in good health (CMV status not recorded). Some clones in this sample may be carry-over from other donors' samples. Sequenced: CD8+ T cells from PBMCs. CDR3 DNA: TGTGCCAGCAGTTACTCGACAGGGGGCTATAATTCACCCCTCCACTTT. This encodes CASSYSTGGYNSPLHF.